This T cell receptor beta chain was recovered during a study of human T cells and chemical hapten exposure. Study context: All patients underwent weekly scalp dosing with diphenylcyclopropenone for the full approximately 23-week study.

Time point here: patch test 1, 2 weeks after DPC sensitization. The treatment denotes: therapeutic diphenylcyclopropenone sensitization with weekly scalp DPC. Staff drew blood before applying each patch test. Each cDNA molecule in the library carried unique molecular identifiers. In TCRdb, the RACE reads were re-called with MiXCR into one record per CDR3 protein. The sample lists more than 65,000 distinct CDR3 sequences, 30% to 35% occurring once. There are 17 residues in the CDR3. V shed 0 bases and J 3 bases; nucleotides not matched to a gene: 9. The germline V gene has CDR1 DFQATT and CDR2 SNEGSKA (reference sequence).

The V and J genes are TRBV20-1 and TRBJ2-3; TRBD2 matches at 10 bases. This clonotype originated in a man aged 40-49 years with alopecia areata. Some clones in this sample may be carry-over from other donors' samples. The material was whole blood, obtained in connection with sensitization to the hapten diphenylcyclopropenone (DPC). In DNA, the CDR3 is TGCAGTGCTAGAGATTCAAGCGGGAGGGCCGAGACAGATACGCAGTATTTT. Translated, it gives CSARDSSGRAETDTQYF.